This TCR beta chain was recorded in a study of cytomegalovirus exposure and HLA in healthy donors (dated by TCRdb to about 2017). Broadly, across the study: An earlier analysis of approximately 590 of the donors reported more than 250 Gb of sequence data and some 120 million unique TCR beta sequences from about 180 million T cells. An early release covering approximately 600 HLA-typed donors comprised roughly 300 gigabases of sequencing data and around 86 million unique TCR sequences. Among the roughly 370 genotyped donors, around 81% belonged to the genetic ancestry cluster associated with self-reported Caucasian donors. The aim of the study was to test whether cataloging public T cell receptors could identify signatures of past pathogen exposure. The study used immunosequencing to profile the T cell repertoires of approximately 690 subjects and linked those repertoires to cytomegalovirus serostatus. A separate validation cohort of 90 to 150 different subjects was used in addition to the approximately 610-subject first cohort. To predict cytomegalovirus infection status, the study combined high-throughput TCR immunosequencing, statistical association of individual TCRs with disease status, and machine learning. A later analysis re-examined previously published TCR beta repertoires from roughly 650 donors and added high-resolution HLA genotyping to investigate patterns of TCR occurrence. The later analysis used no new phenotypic data to find candidate immune exposures, relying instead on TCR beta sequences and their occurrence across donors. An earlier analysis of a few hundred of the donors applied high-throughput TCR beta sequencing to assess whether each TCR beta V gene segment acted as functional or pseudogenic. Donor age, sex, ethnicity and CMV serostatus were compiled alongside the repertoire data. Genome-wide SNP genotypes for about 65% of the 666 donors were used in a later genetic analysis, which treated that subset as a discovery cohort. Every discovery cohort repertoire had been produced on one sequencing platform. Class I and class II HLA loci were covered by the typing at four-digit resolution. The number of typed donors differed by locus: about 620-630 for A, B, C, DRB1 and DQB1; 500 to 550 for DQA1; 606 for DPA1; and 400 to 480 for DPB1. Because of strong linkage in the cohort, four or five DR-DQ haplotypes were treated as single units for association and clustering. On average, 235,054 unique TCR beta nucleotide sequences were sequenced per donor among a few hundred genotyped donors of the cohort, with around 19% of those sequences being non-productive.

The library was produced with the immunoSEQ multiplex PCR assay. For the multiplex PCR, a mixture combining 60 forward primers for TCR Vbeta segments and 13 reverse primers for TCR Jbeta segments was used. Amplification of the CDR3 region of rearranged TCR beta genes was performed with a multiplex PCR assay on genomic DNA. The amplified TCR beta libraries were sequenced on the Illumina HiSeq System as 87-base-pair reads. In the paper's pipeline: A later analysis tallied 75 million to 85 million unique TCR beta chains across the roughly 610 repertoires, and some 10 million of those chains were shared by two or more donors. Raw reads were error-corrected and collapsed into unique sequences with a nearest-neighbor algorithm that merged closely related sequences to remove PCR and sequencing errors. Alignment of CDR3 sequences to IMGT reference sequences was used to assign V, D and J gene segments. For a sequence to be retained, at least a six-nucleotide match to both a V gene segment and a J gene segment was required. A rearrangement was called productive if the CDR3 had no stop codons and remained in frame with V and J, and every other rearrangement was called non-productive. CDR3 was defined by IMGT convention, running from the second conserved V-encoded cysteine to the conserved J-encoded phenylalanine. The earlier analysis of 550 to 650 of the donors excluded any sequence lacking an unambiguous match to a single V gene segment. In an earlier analysis of about 590 of the donors, a V segment was called functional when productive rearrangements were above 56.7%, and segregating when the standard deviation between donors exceeded 5%. A statistical classification framework was built for diagnosing cytomegalovirus status from the catalog of TCR beta chain sequences. V and J gene assignment, in a later analysis, came from comparing TCR nucleotide sequences with IMGT/GENE-DB human TR gene sequences. A later analysis assigned CDR3 sequences and most-parsimonious VDJ recombination scenarios with the TCRdist pipeline. In a later analysis, every TCR beta chain was defined by the combination of its CDR3 amino acid sequence and its V-gene family, and reads without a unique V-gene family were dropped. To address suspected cross-contamination and a sequencing artifact, a later analysis removed several hundred highly shared, low-generation-probability nucleotide sequences. In a later analysis, a clonal expansion index for each public chain was calculated from normalized within-repertoire ranks of inferred template counts. Generation probabilities in a later analysis came from a VDJ recombination model fitted to out-of-frame rearrangements, and those results were checked against IGoR. A later analysis scored TCR-TCR, TCR-HLA and TCR-CMV co-occurrence with hypergeometric tests, applying a repertoire-size bias correction to TCR pairs. To estimate false discovery rates, a later analysis permuted the HLA or CMV assignments 20 times. In a later analysis, co-occurring TCRs were grouped with DBSCAN, and TCRdist sequence similarity was added when clustering was performed within HLA-allele-positive subsets. Repertoires with fewer than 30,000 or more than 120,000 public chains were left out of co-occurrence clustering, as were about 5 repertoires with anomalous nucleotide sharing. Held by TCRdb, this immuneACCESS table contains in-frame sequences only and omits some clones. Under half of the omission traces to an unresolved V gene where checked; the cause of the rest is unknown. The V and J calls and clone size are taken from that table; D and trimming were inferred from the DNA. In this sample's table one finds some 200,000 clones. Roughly 0.74% of the sample rests with the top ten.

The cohort consisted of fewer than 700 healthy bone marrow donors. At the time of sampling, all cohort members were nominally healthy, though unrecorded immune exposures were likely present. The donor tested CMV seronegative and was one of the 352 seronegative cohort members. A peripheral blood sample was collected from each donor, and TCR beta sequencing was performed on peripheral blood mononuclear cells. Genomic DNA extraction from the blood cell samples was performed with the Qiagen DNeasy Blood Extraction Kit. Notes on this clone: Its antigen remains unidentified.

General findings and caveats noted by the study authors: The classifier was reported to diagnose cytomegalovirus status with high specificity and sensitivity in both the original and validation cohorts. Compared with the roughly 670-donor mean, donors in an Asian-associated ancestry cluster had fewer N-insertions in productive TCRs, according to a later genetic analysis. Assigning TCR associations to individual alleles was difficult when HLA alleles, especially DR and DQ, strongly co-occurred. Broadly in line with IMGT annotations, most TCR beta V segments showed up in productive rearrangements about 87% or about 30% of the time in an earlier analysis of approximately 640 of the donors. According to a later analysis, most CMV-associated TCR beta chains appeared to be HLA-restricted, and the HLA associations seemed to be driven largely by CMV exposure. The earlier analysis of about 600 of the donors excluded roughly 17 rarely observed V segments, including chromosome 9 orphons, because counts were too low. Because some donors lacked HLA typing at each locus, the association tests relied only on the typed subset. In the study, 150 to 200 TCR beta chains were listed as associated with cytomegalovirus. A later analysis reported that several top co-occurrence clusters appeared linked to parvovirus B19, influenza, CMV and Epstein-Barr virus. A further reported finding was that TCR beta sequences accurately predicted the HLA-A and HLA-B alleles for most subjects in the first cohort. The only immune exposure information available for the cohort was CMV serostatus. This cohort had only TCR beta chains sequenced, and the lack of alpha or paired-chain data limited which features could be detected. Presence/absence analyses assumed roughly uniform sequencing depth across donors, an assumption that may not hold. Some IMGT-functional V segments, including TRBV6-2 and TRBV6-3, could not be told apart with the 87-base-pair reads, so those segments were excluded. Compared with equally common non-associated chains, HLA-associated TCR beta chains in a later analysis were more clonally expanded and had lower generation probabilities. A cluster of highly shared sequence variants was judged likely to be a technical artifact of the sequencing pipeline. At a false discovery rate of 0.05, a later analysis linked under 20,000 TCR beta sequences to specific HLA alleles. Correlated functional status among segregating V segments might be attributable to linkage disequilibrium, but an unknown experimental factor could not be ruled out. According to the authors, the approach could potentially be generalized to other disease states and immunological phenotypes. Most TCR sequences were seen in very few donors, while some public TCRs were found in many individuals. A few of the identified cytomegalovirus-associated TCR beta chains were confirmed in vitro to be specific for cytomegalovirus antigens. A later genetic analysis associated a missense DCLRE1C variant with V-gene and J-gene trimming of TCR beta chains, and an independent cohort replicated the association. According to a later analysis, TCR association rates differed among HLA loci, with DRB1 alleles showing the most associated TCRs and HLA-C alleles showing the fewest.

Reading from cysteine to phenylalanine, the CDR3 counts 19 amino acids. Only the CDR3 portion is preserved as DNA: 57 bases, with reading frame beginning at the first base. The germline V gene specifies MDHEN as CDR1 and SYDVKM as CDR2. A distance of 23 bases separates the germline ends of V and J, which lose 2 bases and 1 base respectively. The chain uses TRBV28 and TRBJ1-2; the D gene is not confidently resolved. The sequenced sample was PBMCs. The TCR comes from a boy between 10 and 17 years old in good health and CMV-seronegative. The CDR3 region reads CASSLRYGVRRTYNYGYTF. The base sequence is TGTGCCAGCAGTTTACGATACGGGGTCCGCAGAACCTATAACTATGGCTACACCTTC.